This T cell receptor beta chain was captured in a study of T cell responses to AZD1222 COVID-19 vaccine. The V end lost 4 bases, the J end lost 0 bases, and 13 bases lay between the germline ends. The CDR3 consists of 16 residues. Germline V gives CDR1 SGHTA, CDR2 FQGNSA. General study points: Increases in Spike-specific TCR breadth and depth were seen after two AZD1222 doses. Spike-wide vaccine-associated CD4 TCRs dominated at 160-218 and 743-854. Per reports, nearly half of all spike-specific TCRs target regions that are unmutated in variants.

Data came from immunoSEQ multiplex PCR; TCRdb stores just in-frame clones and leaves some out. The repertoire consists of more than 150,000 clones, with 85% to 90% occurring once and the leading ten covering about 9.8%. In the case of this clone: Its antigen is still unknown.

The chain links TRBV7-2 to TRBJ1-3; a possible D gene is TRBD1 (6 bases). The sequence derives from an adult who received the AZD1222 COVID-19 vaccine. The starting material was peripheral blood, obtained 28 days after the second AZD1222 dose. This chain's CDR3 is CASSYGQQSSGNTIYF. Here the CDR3 DNA reads TGTGCCAGCAGCTACGGACAGCAGAGCTCTGGAAACACCATATATTTT.